A single count supports the clone carrying this T cell receptor (beta chain). This specimen belongs to a study of blood T cell repertoires in COVID-19. Generated by immunoSEQ multiplex PCR, the TCRdb table keeps only in-frame clones and is missing some. This table has more than 110,000 clones, around 80% appearing once. Germline V gene lookup returns CDR1 SEHNR and CDR2 FQNEAQ (reference sequence). CDR3 length: 14 residues. V shed 5 bases and J shed 0 bases, with 10 bases lying between them. Those who participated ranged in age from 18 to 89 years and resided in about two dozen US areas. The chain joins TRBV7-9 to TRBJ1-1, with D uncertain. The source is a woman aged 50 to 65 who had recovered from COVID-19. Sequencing used PBMCs or T cells enriched from blood (not recorded which). The CDR3 bases are TGTGCCAGCAGCGAGCGGGCAGTGAACACTGAAGCTTTCTTT. This encodes CASSERAVNTEAFF.